This TCR beta chain came from a study of somatic mutations in cytotoxic T cells in rheumatoid arthritis. The method was immunoSEQ multiplex PCR; TCRdb's version includes in-frame clones alone and lacks a portion of them. Of roughly 13,000 clones in the sample, around 75% were seen once. Each population, CD4+ and CD8+ cells, was isolated by positive magnetic bead selection and checked for purity by flow cytometry. The sequencing sample was made of CD8+ T cells sorted from blood. The sequence came from an adult with rheumatoid arthritis.

The CDR3 sequence: CAWSVRGEQYF. As DNA, the CDR3 is TGTGCCTGGAGTGTCAGGGGCGAGCAGTACTTC. The J gene is TRBJ2-7, the V gene TRBV30; D may be TRBD1 (6 bases). The CDR3 totals 11 residues. The germline CDR1 and CDR2 sequences are GTSNPN and SVGIG (reference sequence). V lost 0 bases to trimming and J lost 6 bases, with 6 bases between them.